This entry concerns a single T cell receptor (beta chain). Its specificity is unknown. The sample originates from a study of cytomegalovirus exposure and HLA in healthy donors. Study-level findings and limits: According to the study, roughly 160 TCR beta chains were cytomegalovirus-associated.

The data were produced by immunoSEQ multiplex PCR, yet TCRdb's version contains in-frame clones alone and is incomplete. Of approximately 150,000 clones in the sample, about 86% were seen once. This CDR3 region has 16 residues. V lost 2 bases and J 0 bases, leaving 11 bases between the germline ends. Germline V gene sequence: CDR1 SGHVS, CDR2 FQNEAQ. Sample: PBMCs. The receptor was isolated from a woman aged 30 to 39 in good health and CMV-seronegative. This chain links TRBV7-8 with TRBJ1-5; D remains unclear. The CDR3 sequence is CASSLLGDASNQPQHF. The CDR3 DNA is TGTGCCAGCAGCTTACTGGGAGACGCTAGCAATCAGCCCCAGCATTTT.